This T cell receptor (beta chain) appears in the sequencing data of a study of blood T cell repertoires in COVID-19. Some clones are missing from TCRdb's copy, which holds only in-frame ones; the method was immunoSEQ multiplex PCR. The sample carries around 300,000 clones, roughly nine tenths recorded once. Germline V lookup: CDR1 SGHRS, CDR2 YFSETQ. V shed 1 base and J 4 bases; nucleotides not matched to a gene: 8. The CDR3 has 16 amino acids. This chain connects TRBV5-1 to TRBJ1-3; 7 nucleotides line up with TRBD1. Source material: PBMCs or T cells enriched from blood (not recorded which). The source is a woman aged 55 to 70 who had recovered from COVID-19. The CDR3 here is CASSLFGTEVGNTIYF. CDR3 coding DNA: TGCGCCAGCAGCTTGTTTGGGACAGAGGTGGGAAACACCATATATTTT.